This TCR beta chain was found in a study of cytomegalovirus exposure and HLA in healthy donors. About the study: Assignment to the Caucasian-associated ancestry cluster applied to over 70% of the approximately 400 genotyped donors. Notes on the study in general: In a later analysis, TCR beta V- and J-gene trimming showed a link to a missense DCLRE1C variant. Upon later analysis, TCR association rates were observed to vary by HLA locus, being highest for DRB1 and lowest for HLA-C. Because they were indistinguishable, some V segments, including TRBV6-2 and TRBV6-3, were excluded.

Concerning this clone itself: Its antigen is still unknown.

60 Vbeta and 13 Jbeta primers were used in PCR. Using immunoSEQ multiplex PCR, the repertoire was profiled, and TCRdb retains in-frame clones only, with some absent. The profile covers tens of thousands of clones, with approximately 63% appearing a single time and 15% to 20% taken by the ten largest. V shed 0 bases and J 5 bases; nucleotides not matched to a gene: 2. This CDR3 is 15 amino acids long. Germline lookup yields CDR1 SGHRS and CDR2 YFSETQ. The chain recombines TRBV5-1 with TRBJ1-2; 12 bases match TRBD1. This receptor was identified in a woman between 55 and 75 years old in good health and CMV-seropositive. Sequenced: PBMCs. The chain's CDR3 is CASSLEGQGAYGYTF. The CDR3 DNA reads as TGCGCCAGCAGCTTGGAGGGACAGGGGGCGTATGGCTACACCTTC.